This entry is about one T cell receptor (beta chain). Its antigen is not identified. No patient received treatment before thyroid surgery. Original methodology: The study took CDR3 differences across clinicopathological groups and made a distant-metastasis classifier for papillary thyroid cancer from them. TCRdb re-called the PCR reads with MiXCR. The authors' filters were not applied to this entry. Counted here are more than 90,000 clones, approximately 11% occurring once; the ten biggest clones make up approximately 11%. This entry is derived from a study of metastatic and nonmetastatic thyroid tumors. The wider study: It was across blood and tumor or nodule tissue from malignant and benign thyroid patients that repertoires were compared. Findings and caveats of the study: Reports indicated that malignant thyroid tumors showed significantly higher TCR beta diversity than benign nodules did, in blood and tumor.

Germline V lookup: CDR1 MGHRA, CDR2 YSYEKL. The CDR3 totals 11 residues. V lost 3 bases, J lost 5 bases, and 4 bases lay in between. Material: blood. The sequence came from a female donor with papillary thyroid cancer or a benign thyroid nodule (not recorded which). Some clones in this sample may be carry-over from other donors' samples. This chain connects TRBV4-1 to TRBJ1-2, with D unclear. Written as DNA, the CDR3 is TGCGCCAGCAGCCAGTCTTATGGCTACACCTTC. This gives the protein CASSQSYGYTF.